The 12 T cell receptor beta chains given below trace back to one sample, sequenced in a study of CD8 T cells in ankylosing spondylitis. TCRdb re-called the 5' RACE reads with MiXCR, one entry per CDR3 protein. The table shows 100,000 to 150,000 distinct CDR3 sequences, with about a tenth occurring only once. Specimen: blood, either unsorted or a sorted T cell fraction (not recorded which). These receptor sequences come from a male donor with ankylosing spondylitis or in good health (not recorded which).

This clonotype was detected a few times. A read error may account for a junction end that differs from germline. This rearrangement joins TRBV20-1 to TRBJ2-1; 7 bases are shared with TRBD2. The CDR3 is 17 amino acids. Per germline, CDR1 DFQATT and CDR2 SNEGSKA (reference sequence). Written as DNA, the CDR3 is TGCTGTGCTAGAGATCCTAAGATGGCGGGGGACTACAATGAGCAGTTCTTC. Translated, it gives CCARDPKMAGDYNEQFF.

This clonotype was recorded many times. The rearrangement uses TRBV5-5 and TRBJ2-3, with D unclear. The length of the CDR3 is 14 residues. Germline lookup yields CDR1 SGHKS and CDR2 YYEKEE (reference sequence). V lost 2 bases to trimming and J lost 0 bases, with 7 bases between them. In DNA form, the CDR3 reads TGTGCCAGCAGCTTTCTAGGTAGCACAGATACGCAGTATTTT. The encoded protein is CASSFLGSTDTQYF. The complete variable domain, with remaining parts taken from reference TRBV5-5 and TRBJ2-3, reads DAGVTQSPTHLIKTRGQQVTLRCSPISGHKSVSWYQQVLGQGPQFIFQYYEKEERGRGNFPDRFSARQFPNYSSELNVNALLLGDSALYLCASSFLGSTDTQYFGPGTRLTVL.

This clonotype was recorded many times. The V and J genes are TRBV9 and TRBJ2-7; weak D call: TRBD2 (7 bases). The CDR3 contains 15 residues. Germline CDR1 is SGDLS and CDR2 is YYNGEE. The germline V and J ends were trimmed by 4 bases and 6 bases, with 20 bases remaining between them. CDR3 loop: CASSPVTGGLGEQYF. The DNA for the CDR3 is TGTGCCAGCAGCCCTGTGACGGGGGGCCTTGGCGAGCAGTACTTC.

This clonotype was counted many times. The chain carries TRBV5-1 and TRBJ1-4; weak D call: TRBD1 (5 bases). V lost 0 bases and J lost 3, with 6 bases in between. This CDR3 contains 14 residues. Germline loops: CDR1 SGHRS, CDR2 YFSETQ. The DNA for the CDR3 is TGCGCCAGCAGCTTGGTGGGGGCTAATGAAAAACTGTTTTTT. It yields the protein CASSLVGANEKLFF.

The table lists this clonotype with a few counts. The chain joins TRBV12-3 or TRBV12-4 to TRBJ2-2; the D gene is possibly TRBD1 (6 bases). Between the trimmed V and J ends, which lost 6 bases and 0 bases, there was a span of 14 bases. This CDR3 spans 16 amino acids. The CDR3 bases are TGTGCCAGCAGCATCCAGGGGCCCCCGAACACCGGGGAGCTGTTTTTT. It is translated as CASSIQGPPNTGELFF.

The chain combines TRBV5-1 with TRBJ2-1, with TRBD2 matching over 7 bases. Trimming took 5 bases from V and 1 from J; bases not matched to a gene: 9. Germline V CDR1 and CDR2: SGHRS, YFSETQ. The CDR3 runs to 16 residues. This CDR3 is CASRSQREGSYNEQFF. The CDR3, as DNA: TGCGCCAGCAGGAGTCAGCGGGAAGGGTCCTACAATGAGCAGTTCTTC.

This clonotype came up many times. The chain links TRBV9 to TRBJ2-2; no firm D call. V shed 3 bases and J shed 7 bases, with 10 bases lying between them. Per germline, CDR1 SGDLS and CDR2 YYNGEE. The CDR3 totals 13 residues. The CDR3 DNA follows: TGTGCCAGCAGCGAGGCGGCTGTCGGGGAGCTGTTTTTT. This encodes CASSEAAVGELFF.

The table lists this clonotype with many counts. The J gene is TRBJ2-1, the V gene TRBV24-1, with a possible D match to TRBD2 (7 bases). V lost 3 bases and J 15 bases, leaving 11 bases between the germline ends. CDR1 and CDR2 from the germline V gene are KGHDR and SFDVKD. The CDR3 extends over 11 amino acids. Written as DNA, the CDR3 is TGTGCCACCAGTGATGGGGGGGCGGCGTTCTTC. The encoded protein is CATSDGGAAFF.

A remark on this clonotype: A read error may be the cause here, since a much bigger clone is one base away. The J gene is TRBJ1-1, the V gene TRBV15; no definite D call. V was cut by 6 bases and J by 1 base, with 9 bases left in between. In germline, CDR1 is LNHNV, CDR2 YYDKDF (reference sequence). This CDR3 spans 13 amino acids. The CDR3 loop is CATRETANTEAFF. CDR3 DNA: TGTGCCACCAGGGAGACGGCGAACACTGAAGCTTTCTTT.

Ten or more counts support this clonotype. This rearrangement joins TRBV11-2 to TRBJ2-4; 7 positions agree with TRBD1. The junction had 4 bases not matched to a gene; V was cut back by 5 bases and J by 6 bases. Germline V CDR1 and CDR2: SGHAT, FQNNGV. The CDR3 totals 13 residues. The CDR3 DNA reads as TGTGCCAGCAGCCGCAGACAGGGAAACATTCAGTACTTC. Its translation is CASSRRQGNIQYF.

This clonotype was picked up a small number of times. The chain employs TRBV12-3 or TRBV12-4 and TRBJ2-1, with D possibly TRBD1 on 6 matching bases. V gave up 5 bases and J gave up 5 bases, with 13 bases separating them. This CDR3 contains 14 residues. The CDR3 loop reads CASSLGTKDNEQFF. For the CDR3, the DNA is TGTGCCAGCAGTCTTGGGACAAAAGACAATGAGCAGTTCTTC.

At least ten counts were recorded for this clonotype. CDR3 bases: TGCGCCAGCAGCTTGGGGCGGCCGGGACAGGGATTAGGTAATGAGCAGTTCTTC. Translated: CASSLGRPGQGLGNEQFF. V usage is TRBV5-1 and J usage is TRBJ2-1, with 9 bases matching TRBD1. Germline CDR1 reads SGHRS; CDR2 reads YFSETQ. This CDR3 has 18 amino acids. The V segment lost 0 bases and the J segment 7 bases; nucleotides outside the gene matches: 14.